The table lists the clone carrying this T cell receptor (beta chain) with a few counts. The antigen remains undetermined. These data are taken from a study of cytomegalovirus exposure and HLA in healthy donors. Sequenced by immunoSEQ multiplex PCR; TCRdb stores in-frame clones only, minus some. This table has 150,000 to 200,000 clones, 85% appearing once. Study findings and constraints: A few CMV-associated chains were confirmed in vitro to be specific for CMV antigens. A later analysis found first-cohort TCR clusters tended to co-occur in the 90 to 150 validation repertoires. Cytomegalovirus association was listed for 150 or so TCR beta chains. Accounts indicate the classifier identified cytomegalovirus status with strong specificity and sensitivity.

The ends were cut back, 3 bases at V and 4 bases at J, with 13 bases in the middle. Germline-derived CDR1 and CDR2 are MGHDK and SYGVNS. The CDR3 has 15 amino acids. The chain couples TRBV25-1 to TRBJ2-1; perhaps TRBD2 as D (6 bases). The sequence was collected from a man aged 18 to 29 in good health and CMV-seropositive. The sequenced sample was PBMCs. CDR3 DNA sequence: TGTGCCAGCAGTGACCCCGGGGGACTGTACAATGAGCAGTTCTTC. The encoded protein is CASSDPGGLYNEQFF.